The 23 T cell receptor beta chains below come from one sample, sequenced in a study of control samples from healthy donors and cancer patients. Assay: immunoSEQ multiplex PCR; the TCRdb copy retains only in-frame clones and omits some. The sample consists of approximately 210,000 clones, roughly nine tenths of them appearing once. The specimen was blood. Receptors originate from a man between 25 and 39 years old in good health.

This chain links TRBV7-3 with TRBJ1-5, with 8 bases that match TRBD1. The CDR3 sequence is 16 residues long. The trim removed 2 bases at V and 2 bases at J, leaving 5 bases unmatched. Germline V gene sequence: CDR1 SGHTA, CDR2 FQGTGA. CDR3 amino acids: CASSLAGGAGNQPQHF. The CDR3 nucleotides read TGTGCCAGCAGCTTAGCAGGGGGCGCGGGCAATCAGCCCCAGCATTTT.

This sequence joins TRBV3-1 (or the pseudogene TRBV3-2) and TRBJ1-4; a weak D match, TRBD1 (5 bases). The CDR3 loop spans 14 amino acids. Germline CDR1 is LGHDT and CDR2 is YNNKEL (reference sequence). The V end was cut by 4 bases, the J end by 7 bases, with 13 bases between. The CDR3 DNA reads as TGTGCCAGCAGCCCAGGGACGCTGGGTGAAAAACTGTTTTTT. This gives the protein CASSPGTLGEKLFF.

The chain combines TRBV3-1 (or the pseudogene TRBV3-2) with TRBJ2-3; weak D call: TRBD2 (7 bases). The CDR3 is 15 amino acids. Trimming took off 4 bases at V and 4 bases at J, with 15 bases between the two ends. Germline CDR1 reads LGHDT; CDR2 reads YNNKEL (reference sequence). CDR3 in amino acids: CASSRRGGGADTQYF. The DNA for the CDR3 is TGTGCCAGCAGCCGAAGAGGGGGGGGCGCAGATACGCAGTATTTT.

The chain is built from TRBV10-3 and TRBJ1-1; D not certain. Per germline, CDR1 ENHRY and CDR2 SYGVKD. The length of the CDR3 is 15 residues. Trimming removed 6 bases at V and 0 bases at J, with 14 bases between. In nucleotides, the CDR3 is TGTGCCATCAGGGACCCCGGGAAGGTGAACACTGAAGCTTTCTTT. Amino acids: CAIRDPGKVNTEAFF.

The chain joins TRBV11-2 to TRBJ1-2; no reliable D call. Germline lookup yields CDR1 SGHAT and CDR2 FQNNGV. V was shortened by 1 base and J by 6 bases, with 15 bases between the two germline ends. The CDR3 consists of 15 residues. CDR3 nucleotides: TGTGCCAGCAGCTTAGGAGGGCTGACACTACATGGCTACACCTTC. This translates into CASSLGGLTLHGYTF.

The V call is TRBV19, the J call TRBJ2-7; 8 positions agree with TRBD1. Germline loops: CDR1 LNHDA, CDR2 SQIVND (reference sequence). J was trimmed by 5 bases and V by 3 bases; bases with no gene match: 3. The CDR3 runs to 13 residues. CDR3 residues: CASSIRGQDEQYF. CDR3 coding DNA: TGTGCCAGTAGTATCAGGGGGCAGGACGAGCAGTACTTC.

The V call is TRBV7-9, the J call TRBJ2-3; D is possibly TRBD1 or TRBD2 (5 bases each). Germline lookup yields CDR1 SEHNR and CDR2 FQNEAQ (reference sequence). V lost 3 bases to trimming and J lost 4 bases, with 8 bases between them. This CDR3 contains 13 residues. The CDR3 loop reads CASSFEGPDTQYF. In DNA form, the CDR3 reads TGTGCCAGCAGCTTCGAGGGGCCAGATACGCAGTATTTT. Full variable domain (outside the CDR3, taken from reference TRBV7-9 and TRBJ2-3): DTGVSQNPRHKITKRGQNVTFRCDPISEHNRLYWYRQTLGQGPEFLTYFQNEAQLEKSRLLSDRFSAERPKGSFSTLEIQRTEQGDSAMYLCASSFEGPDTQYFGPGTRLTVL.

The V gene is TRBV29-1, the J gene TRBJ2-7; D ambiguous. The CDR3 length is 16 residues. Trimming took off 4 bases at V and 7 bases at J, with 26 bases between the two ends. Germline CDR1 reads SQVTM; CDR2 reads ANQGSEA. The CDR3 sequence: CSVAALDTDILREQYF. The CDR3 bases are TGCAGCGTTGCCGCCCTAGATACTGATATCCTCAGGGAGCAGTACTTC.

This clone was picked up one time. CDR3: CASSVHQGRGRNEKLFF. The CDR3 coding sequence is TGTGCCAGCAGCGTCCACCAAGGGAGGGGGCGAAATGAAAAACTGTTTTTT. The V gene is TRBV21-1, the J gene TRBJ1-4. TRBV21-1 is marked as a pseudogene. This CDR3 is built from 17 residues.

This clone has a handful of counts. The V gene is TRBV6-5, the J gene TRBJ2-7, with D possibly matching TRBD1 (6 bases). This CDR3 has 15 amino acids. Per the germline V gene, CDR1 is MNHEY and CDR2 is SVGAGI. V was shortened by 3 bases and J by 1 base, with 13 bases between the two germline ends. The CDR3 reads CASSYSGAGSYEQYF. The DNA for the CDR3 is TGTGCCAGCAGTTATTCAGGGGCTGGATCCTACGAGCAGTACTTC.

This clone appeared once. The chain couples TRBV11-1 to TRBJ2-1, with D hard to call. This CDR3 is 17 amino acids long. Trimming removed 0 bases from V and 3 bases from J, with 15 bases in between. Germline CDR1 is SGHAT and CDR2 is FQDESV (reference sequence). CDR3 loop: CASSLAAVSVLYNEQFF. The CDR3 region has the DNA TGTGCCAGCAGCTTAGCGGCGGTGTCTGTACTCTACAATGAGCAGTTCTTC.

This clone appeared a few times. The gene calls are TRBV27 and TRBJ1-5; the D is unclear. Trimming shortened V by 4 bases and J by 4 bases, and 5 bases separated the two germline ends. Germline CDR1 is MNHEY and CDR2 is SMNVEV (reference sequence). The CDR3 consists of 12 residues. The CDR3 loop reads CASSSGNQPQHF. The CDR3 DNA reads as TGTGCCAGCAGTTCTGGGAATCAGCCCCAGCATTTT.

The chain has TRBV27 and TRBJ2-5; 7 bases agree with TRBD1. Trimming cost V 2 bases and J 5 bases; bases outside gene matches: 11. The CDR3 loop spans 16 amino acids. Germline lookup yields CDR1 MNHEY and CDR2 SMNVEV (reference sequence). Here the CDR3 reads CASSLGWTGKGETQYF. The CDR3 DNA follows: TGTGCCAGCAGTTTAGGATGGACAGGCAAGGGCGAGACCCAGTACTTC.

This clone was detected only once. V is TRBV7-8 and J is TRBJ2-3; 8 nucleotides line up with TRBD1. The junction had 2 bases not matched to a gene; V was cut back by 1 base and J by 2 bases. Germline V gene sequence: CDR1 SGHVS, CDR2 FQNEAQ. This CDR3 is 15 amino acids long. The CDR3 region is CASSLGQGITDTQYF. In nucleotides, the CDR3 is TGTGCCAGCAGCTTAGGACAGGGGATCACAGATACGCAGTATTTT.

The chain recombines TRBV5-6 with TRBJ2-7; D is undetermined. Germline values: CDR1 SGHDT, CDR2 YYEEEE. The V end lost 1 base, the J end lost 6 bases, and 5 bases lay between the germline ends. The CDR3 extends over 11 amino acids. The CDR3 region is CASSLSSEQYF. Written as DNA, the CDR3 is TGTGCCAGCAGCTTGTCTAGCGAGCAGTACTTC.

The chain employs TRBV5-1 and TRBJ2-6, with TRBD1 as a possible D gene (5 bases). CDR3 size: 17 residues. V lost 3 bases to trimming and J lost 0 bases, with 13 bases between them. From germline, CDR1 is SGHRS and CDR2 YFSETQ. The CDR3 nucleotides read TGCGCCAGCAGCTGGGCACAGGCCGCCTCTGGGGCCAACGTCCTGACTTTC. Its protein is CASSWAQAASGANVLTF.

The chain has TRBV9 and TRBJ2-2; D is perhaps TRBD1 (6 bases). The CDR3 loop spans 16 amino acids. V was shortened by 0 bases and J by 0 bases, with 9 bases between the two germline ends. CDR1 is SGDLS and CDR2 is YYNGEE in the germline V gene. CDR3 amino acids: CASSVVGHSNTGELFF. In DNA, the CDR3 is TGTGCCAGCAGCGTAGTGGGACACTCGAACACCGGGGAGCTGTTTTTT.

This clone has more than one count but fewer than ten. The chain links TRBV4-1 to TRBJ1-4; TRBD1 might be the D (5 bases). CDR1 and CDR2 from the germline V gene are MGHRA and YSYEKL. The V end lost 2 bases, the J end lost 0 bases, and 19 bases lay between the germline ends. The CDR3 runs to 19 residues. The CDR3 is CASSQTPTDRHATNEKLFF. In DNA form, the CDR3 reads TGCGCCAGCAGCCAAACCCCCACTGACAGACACGCAACTAATGAAAAACTGTTTTTT.

The V call is TRBV4-1, the J call TRBJ2-2; D perhaps matches TRBD2 (6 bases). The CDR3 has 15 amino acids. Germline loops: CDR1 MGHRA, CDR2 YSYEKL. V lost 4 bases and J 6 bases, leaving 15 bases between the germline ends. The CDR3 DNA reads as TGCGCCAGCAGCCCCCGGGGACTCAGAGCCGGGGAGCTGTTTTTT. Translation: CASSPRGLRAGELFF.

The chain links TRBV5-5 to TRBJ1-5, with TRBD1 as a possible D gene (5 bases). There are 16 residues in the CDR3. CDR1 is SGHKS and CDR2 is YYEKEE in the germline V gene (reference sequence). The germline V and J ends were trimmed by 4 bases and 1 base, with 15 bases remaining between them. The CDR3 nucleotides are TGTGCCAGCAGCACCCTTTTAGAGGGGAGCAATCAGCCCCAGCATTTT. Its protein is CASSTLLEGSNQPQHF.

The chain couples TRBV27 to TRBJ2-1; maybe TRBD1 (5 bases). Trimming cost V 5 bases and J 6 bases, with 8 bases left between them. Germline CDR1 is MNHEY and CDR2 is SMNVEV (reference sequence). The CDR3 covers 12 residues. This chain's CDR3 is CASSTQANEQFF. The CDR3, as DNA: TGTGCCAGCAGTACACAGGCCAATGAGCAGTTCTTC.

This clone was detected a few times. This rearrangement joins TRBV5-5 to TRBJ1-1; no reliable D call. The CDR3 covers 14 residues. CDR1 SGHKS and CDR2 YYEKEE come from the germline V gene (reference sequence). Trimming removed 1 base at V and 0 bases at J, with 7 bases between. CDR3 nucleotide sequence: TGTGCCAGCAGCTTGTTTGGGGTGAACACTGAAGCTTTCTTT. This encodes CASSLFGVNTEAFF.

The chain employs TRBV29-1 and TRBJ1-1; D is possibly TRBD1 (5 bases). V was shortened by 7 bases and J by 3 bases, with 12 bases between the two germline ends. Looked up from germline, CDR1 is SQVTM and CDR2 is ANQGSEA. The CDR3 is 12 amino acids. The CDR3 region has the DNA TGCAGCGGAAGAATAGGGGACACTGAAGCTTTCTTT. It yields the protein CSGRIGDTEAFF.